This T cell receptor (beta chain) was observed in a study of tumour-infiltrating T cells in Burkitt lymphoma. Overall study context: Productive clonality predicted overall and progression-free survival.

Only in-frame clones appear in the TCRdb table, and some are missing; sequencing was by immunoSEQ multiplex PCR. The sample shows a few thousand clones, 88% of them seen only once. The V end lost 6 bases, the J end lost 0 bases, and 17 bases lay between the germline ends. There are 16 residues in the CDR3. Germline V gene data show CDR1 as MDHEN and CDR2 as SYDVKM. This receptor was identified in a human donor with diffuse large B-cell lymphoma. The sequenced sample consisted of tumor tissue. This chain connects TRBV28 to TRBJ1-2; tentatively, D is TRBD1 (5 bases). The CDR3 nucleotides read TGTGCCAGCAGCCCTGACAGACTCACGGCTAACTATGGCTACACCTTC. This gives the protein CASSPDRLTANYGYTF.